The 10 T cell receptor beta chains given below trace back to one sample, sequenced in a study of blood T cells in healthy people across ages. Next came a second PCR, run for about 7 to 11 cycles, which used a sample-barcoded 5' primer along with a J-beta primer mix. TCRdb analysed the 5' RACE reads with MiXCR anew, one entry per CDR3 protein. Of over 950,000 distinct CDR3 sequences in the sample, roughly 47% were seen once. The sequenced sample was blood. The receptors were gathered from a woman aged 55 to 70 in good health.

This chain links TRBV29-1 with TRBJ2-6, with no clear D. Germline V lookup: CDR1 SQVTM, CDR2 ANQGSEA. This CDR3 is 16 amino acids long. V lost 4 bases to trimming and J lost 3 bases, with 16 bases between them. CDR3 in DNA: TGCAGCGTTGTGGGCCTACCAGGCAGTGGGGCCAACGTCCTGACTTTC. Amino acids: CSVVGLPGSGANVLTF.

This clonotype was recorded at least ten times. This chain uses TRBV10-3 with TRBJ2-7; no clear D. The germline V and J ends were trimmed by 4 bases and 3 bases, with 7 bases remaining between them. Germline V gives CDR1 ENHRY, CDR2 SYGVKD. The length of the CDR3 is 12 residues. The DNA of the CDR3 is TGTGCCATCAGTGGTCCGGGCTACGAGCAGTACTTC. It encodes CAISGPGYEQYF.

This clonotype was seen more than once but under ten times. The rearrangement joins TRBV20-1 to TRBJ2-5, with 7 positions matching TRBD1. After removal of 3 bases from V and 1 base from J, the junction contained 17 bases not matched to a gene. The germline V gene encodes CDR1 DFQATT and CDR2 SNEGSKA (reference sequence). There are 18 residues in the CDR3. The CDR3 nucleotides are TGCAGTGCTAGTTCTCGGGGCTTCCGACAGGGAATCCAAGAGACCCAGTACTTC. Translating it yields CSASSRGFRQGIQETQYF.

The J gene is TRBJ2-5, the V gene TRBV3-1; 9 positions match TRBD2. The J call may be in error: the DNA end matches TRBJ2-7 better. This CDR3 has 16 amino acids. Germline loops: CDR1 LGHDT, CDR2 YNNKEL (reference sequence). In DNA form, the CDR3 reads TGTGCCAGCAGCCGGCGTCTAGCGCGGGAGGGCTACGAGCAGTACTTC. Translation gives CASSRRLAREGYEQYF.

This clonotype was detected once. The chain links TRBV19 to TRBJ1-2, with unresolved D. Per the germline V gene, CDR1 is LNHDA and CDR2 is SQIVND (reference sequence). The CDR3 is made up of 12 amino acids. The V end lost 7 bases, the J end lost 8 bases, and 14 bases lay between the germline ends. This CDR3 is CASNNRSWGYTF. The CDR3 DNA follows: TGTGCCAGTAACAACCGGTCGTGGGGCTACACCTTC.

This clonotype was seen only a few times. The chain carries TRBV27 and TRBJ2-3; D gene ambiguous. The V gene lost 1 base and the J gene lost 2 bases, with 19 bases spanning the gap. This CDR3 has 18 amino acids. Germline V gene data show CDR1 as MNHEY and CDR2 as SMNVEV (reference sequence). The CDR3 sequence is CASSLLSGFLQTTDTQYF. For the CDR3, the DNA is TGTGCCAGCAGTTTATTATCGGGTTTCCTCCAAACCACAGATACGCAGTATTTT.

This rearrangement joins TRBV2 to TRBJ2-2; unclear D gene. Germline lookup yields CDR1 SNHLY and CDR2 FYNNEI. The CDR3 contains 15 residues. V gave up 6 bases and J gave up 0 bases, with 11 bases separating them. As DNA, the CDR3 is TGTGCCAGCAGCGAAACACGAGCGAACACCGGGGAGCTGTTTTTT. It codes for CASSETRANTGELFF. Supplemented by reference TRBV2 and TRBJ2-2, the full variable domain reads EPEVTQTPSHQVTQMGQEVILRCVPISNHLYFYWYRQILGQKVEFLVSFYNNEISEKSEIFDDQFSVERPDGSNFTLKIRSTKLEDSAMYFCASSETRANTGELFFGEGSRLTVL.

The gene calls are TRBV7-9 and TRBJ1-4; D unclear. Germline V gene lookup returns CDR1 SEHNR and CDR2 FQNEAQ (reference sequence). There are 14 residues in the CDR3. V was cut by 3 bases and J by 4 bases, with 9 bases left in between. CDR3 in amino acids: CASSLVGINEKLFF. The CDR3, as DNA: TGTGCCAGCAGCTTGGTCGGAATTAATGAAAAACTGTTTTTT.

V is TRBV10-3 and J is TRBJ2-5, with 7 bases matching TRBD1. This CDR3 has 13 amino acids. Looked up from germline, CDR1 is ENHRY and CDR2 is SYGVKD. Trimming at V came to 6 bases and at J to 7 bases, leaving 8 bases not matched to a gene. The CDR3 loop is CAIRSQPGGTQYF. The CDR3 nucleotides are TGTGCCATCAGGAGTCAGCCAGGGGGGACCCAGTACTTC.

DNA for the CDR3: TGCAGTGCTAGAGAATTCGGGACAGGGGAAGAGACCCAGTACTTC. As protein: CSAREFGTGEETQYF. The chain has TRBV20-1 and TRBJ2-5; 10 bases line up with TRBD1. The V segment lost 0 bases and the J segment 3 bases; nucleotides outside the gene matches: 4. From germline, CDR1 is DFQATT and CDR2 SNEGSKA (reference sequence). The CDR3 is 15 residues long.